The rows below give T cell receptor beta chains drawn from one sample of a study of Ad26.COV2.S vaccination and SARS-CoV-2 variants. The method was immunoSEQ multiplex PCR; TCRdb's version includes in-frame clones alone and lacks a portion of them. The data hold about 320,000 clones, with around four fifths observed a single time. The input for sequencing was peripheral blood, taken in a trial of Ad26.COV2.S vaccine versus placebo. The receptors derive from a person between 18 and 65 years old who received the Ad26.COV2.S COVID-19 vaccine or a placebo. The CDR3 runs from the conserved cysteine through the conserved F or W. The D gene is left open where the match is weak. Some rows mark clone size as missing; the rest say once, few, many or name a class of expanded clone.

J gene: TRBJ2-5
V gene: TRBV24-1
clone size: .
D gene: TRBD2
CDR3 DNA: TGTGCCACCAGCCCTAGCGGGGGGAATCGGGAGACCCAGTACTTC
CDR3 protein: CATSPSGGNRETQYF

J gene: TRBJ2-2
V gene: TRBV6-5
clone size: .
D gene: .
CDR3 DNA: TGTGCCAGCAGTAGCCTAGCTGACACCGGGGAGCTGTTTTTT
CDR3 protein: CASSSLADTGELFF

J gene: TRBJ2-2
V gene: TRBV5-1
clone size: few
D gene: TRBD1
CDR3 DNA: TGCGCCAGCAGCTCCCAGGGGGCGGTCGGGGAGCTGTTTTTT
CDR3 protein: CASSSQGAVGELFF

J gene: TRBJ1-1
V gene: TRBV5-1
clone size: once
D gene: .
CDR3 DNA: TGCGCCAGCAGCTTGGTTTCAGGGAACACTGAAGCTTTCTTT
CDR3 protein: CASSLVSGNTEAFF

J gene: TRBJ2-2
V gene: TRBV11-3
clone size: few
D gene: TRBD1
CDR3 DNA: TGTGCCAGCACCCGACAGGGGGCCAGGGAGCTGTTTTTT
CDR3 protein: CASTRQGARELFF

J gene: TRBJ2-4
V gene: TRBV3-1/TRBV3-2
clone size: .
D gene: TRBD1
CDR3 DNA: TGTGCCAGCAGCCCGGGGACAGGGGCCAAAAAGCAGTACTTC
CDR3 protein: CASSPGTGAKKQYF

J gene: TRBJ1-5
V gene: TRBV29-1
clone size: .
D gene: .
CDR3 DNA: TGCAGCGTTGAATTCTGGTCTGGAGGCAATCAGCCCCAGCATTTT
CDR3 protein: CSVEFWSGGNQPQHF

J gene: TRBJ1-6
V gene: TRBV28
clone size: .
D gene: .
CDR3 DNA: TGTGCCAGCAGCCGTATCAGTGACAGCTCCTATAATTCACCCCTCCACTTT
CDR3 protein: CASSRISDSSYNSPLHF

J gene: TRBJ1-1
V gene: TRBV7-3
clone size: .
D gene: .
CDR3 DNA: TGTGCCAGCAGCTCACAGGGGAACACTGAAGCTTTCTTT
CDR3 protein: CASSSQGNTEAFF

J gene: TRBJ2-7
V gene: TRBV20-1
clone size: .
D gene: .
CDR3 DNA: TGCAGTGCTAGTGGGTCCCTCTTAAACGAGCAGTACTTC
CDR3 protein: CSASGSLLNEQYF

J gene: TRBJ1-1
V gene: TRBV5-1
clone size: .
D gene: .
CDR3 DNA: TGCGCCAGCAGCTTTTTGGGGGGCCAGAACACTGAAGCTTTCTTT
CDR3 protein: CASSFLGGQNTEAFF

J gene: TRBJ2-3
V gene: TRBV24-1
clone size: .
D gene: TRBD1
CDR3 DNA: TGTGCCACCAGTACCTCGCCGGGACAGGGGGCTGATACGCAGTATTTT
CDR3 protein: CATSTSPGQGADTQYF

J gene: TRBJ2-2
V gene: TRBV4-2
clone size: once
D gene: TRBD1
CDR3 DNA: TGTGCCAGCAGCCAAGATACCGGGACAGGGATCACCGGGGAGCTGTTTTTT
CDR3 protein: CASSQDTGTGITGELFF

J gene: TRBJ2-7
V gene: TRBV4-2
clone size: .
D gene: .
CDR3 DNA: TGTGCCAGCAGCCAAGTTATCACGGAAGTTGGCGAGCAGTACTTC
CDR3 protein: CASSQVITEVGEQYF

J gene: TRBJ1-3
V gene: TRBV10-3
clone size: .
D gene: .
CDR3 DNA: TGTGCCATCAGTGTTGGGGGCCCAGCTGGAAACACCATATATTTT
CDR3 protein: CAISVGGPAGNTIYF

J gene: TRBJ2-5
V gene: TRBV7-7
clone size: .
D gene: .
CDR3 DNA: TGTGCTAGCAGCTCCGAGCGGCTGGGAGGGACCCAGTACTTC
CDR3 protein: CASSSERLGGTQYF

J gene: TRBJ1-6
V gene: TRBV6-5
clone size: .
D gene: .
CDR3 DNA: TGTGCCAGCAGTTATTCCTTAAATTCACCCCTCCACTTT
CDR3 protein: CASSYSLNSPLHF

J gene: TRBJ1-3
V gene: TRBV28
clone size: .
D gene: .
CDR3 DNA: TGTGCCAGCAGTTTCCTGGGGGAGAGCTCTGGAAACACCATATATTTT
CDR3 protein: CASSFLGESSGNTIYF

J gene: TRBJ1-2
V gene: TRBV19
clone size: .
D gene: TRBD1
CDR3 DNA: TGTGCCAGTAGTAATTGGCAGGGGGATGGCTACACCTTC
CDR3 protein: CASSNWQGDGYTF

J gene: TRBJ2-5
V gene: TRBV28
clone size: few
D gene: TRBD2
CDR3 DNA: TGTGCCAGCATGGGAGGGGCCCAAGAGACCCAGTACTTC
CDR3 protein: CASMGGAQETQYF

J gene: TRBJ2-2
V gene: TRBV5-5
clone size: .
D gene: .
CDR3 DNA: TGTGCCAGCAGCTTTGTATCTCCGCGGGAGCTGTTTTTT
CDR3 protein: CASSFVSPRELFF

J gene: TRBJ1-4
V gene: TRBV10-3
clone size: .
D gene: TRBD1
CDR3 DNA: TGTGCCATCAGAGGACAGGTACCAGAAGGAAAACTGTTTTTT
CDR3 protein: CAIRGQVPEGKLFF

J gene: TRBJ2-3
V gene: TRBV5-1
clone size: .
D gene: TRBD1
CDR3 DNA: TGCGCCAGCAGCCGACCTACTACGGGACAGTTTGATACGCAGTATTTT
CDR3 protein: CASSRPTTGQFDTQYF

J gene: TRBJ1-4
V gene: TRBV28
clone size: .
D gene: .
CDR3 DNA: TGTGCCAGCAGGAAAGACTTTGAGGGGGAAAAACTGTTTTTT
CDR3 protein: CASRKDFEGEKLFF

J gene: TRBJ1-1
V gene: TRBV18
clone size: .
D gene: .
CDR3 DNA: TGTGCCAGCTCACCCGGATCGAGAGGGGGGTCGTCGAACACTGAAGCTTTCTTT
CDR3 protein: CASSPGSRGGSSNTEAFF

J gene: TRBJ2-5
V gene: TRBV2
clone size: .
D gene: TRBD2
CDR3 DNA: TGTGCCAGCAGTGCCCGGGATGGACTAGCGGGGCGAGAGACCCAGTACTTC
CDR3 protein: CASSARDGLAGRETQYF

J gene: TRBJ2-2
V gene: TRBV7-9
clone size: .
D gene: .
CDR3 DNA: TGTGCCAGCATCCGGGGACAAGGCACCGGGGAGCTGTTTTTT
CDR3 protein: CASIRGQGTGELFF

J gene: TRBJ2-1
V gene: TRBV13
clone size: few
D gene: .
CDR3 DNA: TGTGCCAGCAGCCCCGCGGCCACATACAATGAGCAGTTCTTC
CDR3 protein: CASSPAATYNEQFF

J gene: TRBJ1-4
V gene: TRBV28
clone size: .
D gene: .
CDR3 DNA: TGTGCCAGCAGTTTACGTAGATCCAATGAAAAACTGTTTTTT
CDR3 protein: CASSLRRSNEKLFF

J gene: TRBJ2-5
V gene: TRBV5-1
clone size: .
D gene: .
CDR3 DNA: TGCGCCAGCAGCTTACAGGGTCAAGAGACCCAGTACTTC
CDR3 protein: CASSLQGQETQYF

J gene: TRBJ1-6
V gene: TRBV19
clone size: .
D gene: TRBD1
CDR3 DNA: TGTGCCAGTAGCCCCGAGGACAGGGGGCAAAATTCACCCCTCCACTTT
CDR3 protein: CASSPEDRGQNSPLHF

J gene: TRBJ1-2
V gene: TRBV5-4
clone size: .
D gene: .
CDR3 DNA: TGTGCCAGCAGGCCCCGACGCGACTATGGCTACACCTTC
CDR3 protein: CASRPRRDYGYTF

J gene: TRBJ2-1
V gene: TRBV9
clone size: .
D gene: TRBD1
CDR3 DNA: TGTGCCAGCAGCGTAAGGGACAGGGCGGTCAATGAGCAGTTCTTC
CDR3 protein: CASSVRDRAVNEQFF

J gene: TRBJ2-7
V gene: TRBV5-5
clone size: .
D gene: .
CDR3 DNA: TGTGCCAGCAGCTTGGCCGGCGACGAGCAGTACTTC
CDR3 protein: CASSLAGDEQYF

J gene: TRBJ2-6
V gene: TRBV24-1
clone size: .
D gene: .
CDR3 DNA: TGTGCCACCAGTGATCCCGTTGGGGTCCTGACTTTC
CDR3 protein: CATSDPVGVLTF

J gene: TRBJ1-1
V gene: TRBV27
clone size: .
D gene: .
CDR3 DNA: TGTGCCAGCAGTTTATCGATAACCGGGGGCACTGAAGCTTTCTTT
CDR3 protein: CASSLSITGGTEAFF

J gene: TRBJ2-5
V gene: TRBV30
clone size: .
D gene: .
CDR3 DNA: TGTGCCTGGAGTGTACCCCCCGGAGAGACCCAGTACTTC
CDR3 protein: CAWSVPPGETQYF

J gene: TRBJ2-3
V gene: TRBV4-1
clone size: .
D gene: TRBD2
CDR3 DNA: TGCGCCAGCAGCCAAAATAGCGGGGAGCGCACAGATACGCAGTATTTT
CDR3 protein: CASSQNSGERTDTQYF

J gene: TRBJ1-4
V gene: TRBV27
clone size: .
D gene: TRBD1
CDR3 DNA: TGTGCCAGCAGTTGGATGGGACAGGGGGTAGCAACTAATGAAAAACTGTTTTTT
CDR3 protein: CASSWMGQGVATNEKLFF

J gene: TRBJ2-3
V gene: TRBV4-1
clone size: .
D gene: TRBD2
CDR3 DNA: TGCGCCAGCAGCCACGCGGGAGTCCCAGATACGCAGTATTTT
CDR3 protein: CASSHAGVPDTQYF

J gene: TRBJ1-1
V gene: TRBV7-6
clone size: .
D gene: .
CDR3 DNA: TGTGCCAGCAGGGTTCAGTGGAACACTGAAGCTTTCTTT
CDR3 protein: CASRVQWNTEAFF

J gene: TRBJ1-1
V gene: TRBV18
clone size: .
D gene: TRBD1
CDR3 DNA: TGTGCCAGCTCACCAACTTCACAGGGGGGCACTGAAGCTTTCTTT
CDR3 protein: CASSPTSQGGTEAFF

J gene: TRBJ1-1
V gene: TRBV19
clone size: .
D gene: .
CDR3 DNA: TGTGCCAGTAGGGGTGGTGTGAACACTGAAGCTTTCTTT
CDR3 protein: CASRGGVNTEAFF

J gene: TRBJ1-2
V gene: TRBV12-3/TRBV12-4
clone size: .
D gene: .
CDR3 DNA: TGTGCCAGCAGTTTTAGTGCAGGGATTGGCTACACCTTC
CDR3 protein: CASSFSAGIGYTF

J gene: TRBJ2-7
V gene: TRBV5-1
clone size: .
D gene: .
CDR3 DNA: TGCGCCAGCAGCTTGGCCGAGGACGAGCAGTACTTC
CDR3 protein: CASSLAEDEQYF

J gene: TRBJ2-3
V gene: TRBV7-3
clone size: .
D gene: TRBD1
CDR3 DNA: TGTGCCAGCAGCCTTAGGACAGGGGTTGGCACAGATACGCAGTATTTT
CDR3 protein: CASSLRTGVGTDTQYF

J gene: TRBJ2-1
V gene: TRBV19
clone size: .
D gene: TRBD2
CDR3 DNA: TGTGAGGGGTTTGCCTCGGGACTAGCGTCAAACAATGAGCAGTTCTTC
CDR3 protein: CEGFASGLASNNEQFF

J gene: TRBJ2-3
V gene: TRBV20-1
clone size: .
D gene: TRBD2
CDR3 DNA: TGCAGTGCTAGTGCTTTCGGGGGACTAGCGGGGAGAGGTGTCACAGATACGCAGTATTTT
CDR3 protein: CSASAFGGLAGRGVTDTQYF

J gene: TRBJ2-1
V gene: TRBV14
clone size: .
D gene: .
CDR3 DNA: TGTGCCAGCAGCCAGACAGAACCAAGCTACAATGAGCAGTTCTTC
CDR3 protein: CASSQTEPSYNEQFF

J gene: TRBJ2-7
V gene: TRBV27
clone size: .
D gene: TRBD2
CDR3 DNA: TGTGCCAGCAGTCCGTGGGGGGGAGGGAATTACGAGCAGTACTTC
CDR3 protein: CASSPWGGGNYEQYF